The clone carrying this TCR beta chain was seen a handful of times. The data were taken from a study of blood T cells in healthy people across ages. It was with a sample-barcoded 5' primer and a J-beta primer mix that a second PCR of roughly 7 to 12 cycles was run. TCRdb processed the 5' RACE reads anew with MiXCR; each CDR3 protein has one entry. The profile shows 1,300,000 or so distinct CDR3 sequences, 45% to 70% of them singletons. CDR1 KGHDR and CDR2 SFDVKD come from the germline V gene. This CDR3 has 15 residues. Source material: blood. The chain uses TRBV24-1 and TRBJ2-4; TRBD1 matches at 8 bases. The better agreement between TRBJ2-5 and the DNA end casts doubt on the J call. The source is a man between 18 and 29 years old in good health. CDR3 amino acids: CATSDPRGQGETQYF. Here the CDR3 DNA reads TGTGCCACCAGTGACCCCCGCGGACAGGGAGAGACCCAGTACTTC.